Sequencing of this T cell receptor beta chain was carried out in a study of vaccination and CD4 T cells after COVID-19. Study-wide results and caveats: A median of roughly 87% of reactive clones, in convalescent patients, became evident only post-vaccination.

For this clonotype: The antigen remains unidentified.

Cultured CD4+ T cells had their DNA profiled by the Oncomine TCR Beta short-read assay. TCRdb passed the PCR reads through MiXCR, listing each CDR3 protein once. The sample records around 18,000 distinct CDR3 sequences, 53% being singletons. Noted treatment: roughly ten-day PBMC culture with coronavirus spike peptide pools or control peptides (ViraFEST assay). Half-medium changes with fresh IL-2 medium occurred on days 3 and 7. V was trimmed by 4 bases and J by 1 base, leaving 8 bases between them. CDR1 is SEHNR, CDR2 FQNEAQ, per germline (reference sequence). The CDR3 has 14 amino acids. The receptor was derived from a human donor who had recovered from COVID-19. Sequenced here: CD4+ T cells from blood, cultured in vitro, sampled before SARS-CoV-2 vaccination. The V gene is TRBV7-9, the J gene TRBJ1-3; maybe TRBD1 (6 bases). The CDR3 loop is CASSSQGSGNTIYF. Written as DNA, the CDR3 is TGTGCCAGCAGCTCCCAGGGGTCTGGAAACACCATATATTTT.